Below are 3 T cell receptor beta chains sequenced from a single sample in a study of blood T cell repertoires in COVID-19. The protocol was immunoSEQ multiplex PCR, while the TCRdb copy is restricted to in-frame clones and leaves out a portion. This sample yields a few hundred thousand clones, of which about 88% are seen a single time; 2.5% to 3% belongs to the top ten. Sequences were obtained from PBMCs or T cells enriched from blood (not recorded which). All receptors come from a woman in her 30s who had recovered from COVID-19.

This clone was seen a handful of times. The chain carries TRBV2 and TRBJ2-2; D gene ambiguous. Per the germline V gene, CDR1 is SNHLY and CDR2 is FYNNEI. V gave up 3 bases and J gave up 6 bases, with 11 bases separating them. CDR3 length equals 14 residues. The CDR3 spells CASSEIGQAGELFF. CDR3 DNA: TGTGCCAGCAGTGAGATAGGTCAGGCCGGGGAGCTGTTTTTT.

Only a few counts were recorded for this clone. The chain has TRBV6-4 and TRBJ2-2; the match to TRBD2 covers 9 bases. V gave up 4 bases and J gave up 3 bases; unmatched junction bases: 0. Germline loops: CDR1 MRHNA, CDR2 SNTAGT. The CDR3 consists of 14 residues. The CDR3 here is CASSVAGDTGELFF. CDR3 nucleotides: TGTGCCAGCAGTGTAGCGGGGGACACCGGGGAGCTGTTTTTT.

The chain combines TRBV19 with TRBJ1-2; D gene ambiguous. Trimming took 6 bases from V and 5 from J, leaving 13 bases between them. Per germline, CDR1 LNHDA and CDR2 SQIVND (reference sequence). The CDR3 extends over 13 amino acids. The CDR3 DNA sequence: TGTGCCAGTAGCGCGTCGGGTTGGTATGGCTACACCTTC. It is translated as CASSASGWYGYTF.